Described below is a single T cell receptor (beta chain) sequence and its context. At the DNA level, this CDR3 is encoded by other sequences in the same sample as well. This CDR3 has 12 amino acids. Germline V gene lookup returns CDR1 SNHLY and CDR2 FYNNEI. Trimming stripped 5 bases from V and 4 bases from J, with 9 bases between. Clones were read by immunoSEQ multiplex PCR, and TCRdb kept only the in-frame ones, dropping some. The sample comprises fewer than 200,000 clones, over 65% of which are singletons, and about 3% rests with the top ten. The source of the sample is a study of blood T cell repertoires in COVID-19. On the study more broadly: Whether acute or convalescent, the COVID-19 samples came from the United States, Italy and Spain.

This sequence was found in a woman at least 80 years old with acute or convalescent COVID-19. V is TRBV2 and J is TRBJ2-7, with D possibly TRBD1 on 6 matching bases. The sequenced sample was peripheral blood. CDR3 sequence reads: CASSRDNYEQYF. The DNA of the CDR3 is TGTGCCAGCAGTCGGGACAATTACGAGCAGTACTTC.